This is a list of T cell receptor beta chains from one sample in a study of pediatric ulcerative colitis. Repertoires were generated with immunoSEQ multiplex PCR, while TCRdb's copy carries only in-frame clones and drops some. The table shows 36,000 or so clones, with around 73% occurring only once. Sequencing input: gut tissue. These receptors originate from a boy aged 10-17 years with moderate ulcerative colitis. CDR3s include the opening cysteine and the closing phenylalanine or tryptophan. Each record gives: V gene, D gene, J gene, clone size, CDR3 DNA, CDR3 protein. The D gene is left open where the match is weak. The listing skips clone size in some rows; elsewhere it reads once, few, many or a size class.

TRBV7-2	.	TRBJ2-7	.	TGTGCCAGCAGCTTCTCACAGGGTTACGAGCAGTACTTC	CASSFSQGYEQYF
TRBV10-1	TRBD1	TRBJ2-1	.	TGCGCCAGCAGTGTGGACAGGGGCCTCCCCCCCTGGGGTGAGCAGTTCTTC	CASSVDRGLPPWGEQFF
TRBV7-8	.	TRBJ1-3	.	TGTGCCAGCAGGCTCTTCGGGGGGGCTGGAAACACCATATATTTT	CASRLFGGAGNTIYF
TRBV7-8	TRBD1	TRBJ2-7	.	TGTGCCAGCAGCTTAGCCTTGACAGGGTACTACGAGCAGTACTTC	CASSLALTGYYEQYF
TRBV5-8	.	TRBJ2-3	.	TGTGCCAGCAGCTCGAGCACAGATACGCAGTATTTT	CASSSSTDTQYF
TRBV7-2	TRBD1	TRBJ2-5	once	TGTGCCAGCAGTAATAACAGGGGGCAAGAGACCCAGTACTTC	CASSNNRGQETQYF
TRBV30	.	TRBJ2-5	.	TGTGCCTGGAATCGCGGGCTGGAGACCCAGTACTTC	CAWNRGLETQYF
TRBV27	TRBD2	TRBJ2-1	few	TGTGCCAGCACCTTCCAGCGGGGGAGCTACAATGAGCAGTTCTTC	CASTFQRGSYNEQFF
TRBV11-2	TRBD2	TRBJ2-2	.	TGTGCCAGCAGCGCTAGCGGCGGTACGAACACCGGGGAGCTGTTTTTT	CASSASGGTNTGELFF
TRBV11-2	.	TRBJ2-7	.	TGTGCCAGCAGCTTAGGTGCTTTCACCTACGAGCAGTACTTC	CASSLGAFTYEQYF
TRBV6-6	.	TRBJ1-1	.	TGTGCCAGCAGCCCGGTCTTGAACACTGAAGCTTTCTTT	CASSPVLNTEAFF
TRBV19	.	TRBJ2-3	.	TGTGCCAGTAGTATCGGTGGGGGGGCCGATACGCAGTATTTT	CASSIGGGADTQYF
TRBV27	.	TRBJ2-7	.	TGTGCCAGCAGTTTAAGACGGAACTCCCCGGACGAGCAGTACTTC	CASSLRRNSPDEQYF
TRBV11-3	TRBD1	TRBJ1-1	.	TGTGCCAGCAGAGGGGGCTGGGACACTGAAGCTTTCTTT	CASRGGWDTEAFF
TRBV21-1	.	TRBJ1-4	once	TGTGCCAGCGGGAATAATGAAAAACTGTTTTTT	CASGNNEKLFF
TRBV10-1	TRBD1	TRBJ2-7	few	TGCGCCAGCAGTGGCGGACAGGGCTACGAGCAGTACTTC	CASSGGQGYEQYF
TRBV7-6	.	TRBJ1-1	.	TGTGCCAGCAGCTTACAAGTTGGCACTGAAGCTTTCTTT	CASSLQVGTEAFF
TRBV28	.	TRBJ2-5	.	TGTGCCAGCAGTTCCAATCAAGAGACCCAGTACTTC	CASSSNQETQYF
TRBV7-8	TRBD2	TRBJ2-3	.	TGTGCCAGCAGCGCGCGGACCGGACTAGCTGACCACACAGATACGCAGTATTTT	CASSARTGLADHTDTQYF
TRBV28	.	TRBJ1-2	.	TGTGCCAGCAGTTCTACCGGGGGCTACACCTTC	CASSSTGGYTF
TRBV27	TRBD1	TRBJ1-5	.	TGTGCCAGCAGAGACGGACAGGCCTGGCAGCCCCAGCATTTT	CASRDGQAWQPQHF
TRBV6-5	.	TRBJ2-6	.	TGTGCCAGCAGTTACTCCCGAGCCAACGTCCTGACTTTC	CASSYSRANVLTF
TRBV19	.	TRBJ1-4	.	TGTGCCAGTAGTCGAGGGGGTAATGAAAAACTGTTTTTT	CASSRGGNEKLFF
TRBV11-2	.	TRBJ1-6	.	TGTGCCAGCAGCTTAGTTGCCCCCAGCTCCTATAATTCACCCCTCCACTTT	CASSLVAPSSYNSPLHF
TRBV7-2	.	TRBJ2-1	.	TGTGCCAGCAGCTTAGTGGGCAGGGACTACAATGAGCAGTTCTTC	CASSLVGRDYNEQFF
TRBV28	.	TRBJ2-7	.	TGTGCCAGCAGTTCACGGGACGCCGCCCGGCAGTACTTC	CASSSRDAARQYF
TRBV5-1	TRBD2	TRBJ2-1	.	TGCGCCAGCAGCTCTACTAGCGATGCCGAGCAGTTCTTC	CASSSTSDAEQFF
TRBV5-4	.	TRBJ2-1	.	TGTGCCAGCAGCCTTGAAGGGGGGAGCGAGCAGTTCTTC	CASSLEGGSEQFF
TRBV11-2	.	TRBJ2-7	.	TGTGCCAGCAGCTTAGAGGCAGGTACCGAGCAGTACTTC	CASSLEAGTEQYF
TRBV5-4	TRBD1	TRBJ1-1	.	TGTGCCAGCAGCTTGGGACAGGGGTCCTACACTGAAGCTTTCTTT	CASSLGQGSYTEAFF
TRBV10-3	.	TRBJ1-1	.	TGTGCCATCAGTGAGTCTGCAGGACTAAACACTGAAGCTTTCTTT	CAISESAGLNTEAFF
TRBV6-1	.	TRBJ2-3	once	TGTGCCAGCAGTGAAAAGTATTGGACAGCCAATTTTGGTACGCAGTATTTT	CASSEKYWTANFGTQYF
TRBV7-2	TRBD2	TRBJ2-2	.	TGTGCCAGCACCCGACCGGGACTAGCGTCCTTAAGTAGGGGGGAGCTGTTTTTT	CASTRPGLASLSRGELFF
TRBV15	TRBD1	TRBJ2-3	.	TGTGCCACCAGCAGAGCCCACACCAGGGGAACAGGGGCGACAGATACGCAGTATTTT	CATSRAHTRGTGATDTQYF
TRBV4-1	.	TRBJ2-5	once	TGCGCCAGCAGCCGTCGGGTCCAGCCCCCATGGGAGACCCAGTACTTC	CASSRRVQPPWETQYF
TRBV10-2	.	TRBJ2-1	.	TGCGCCAGCAGTGAGGCGGCCAGCCCGCGAAATGAGCAGTTCTTC	CASSEAASPRNEQFF
TRBV2	.	TRBJ1-2	few	TGTGCCAGCAGTGAAGCGGACTATGGCTACACCTTC	CASSEADYGYTF
TRBV7-3	.	TRBJ1-1	.	TGTGCCAGCAGCTTAAAAGGGAATGGTGCTGAAGCTTTCTTT	CASSLKGNGAEAFF
TRBV9	.	TRBJ2-2	.	TGTGCCAGCAGCGCGTTTAACGGAGCCGGGGAGCTGTTTTTT	CASSAFNGAGELFF
TRBV7-9	.	TRBJ2-7	few	TGTGCCAGCAGCCAGGGGTCCGAAACCTACGAGCAGTACTTC	CASSQGSETYEQYF